This T cell receptor (beta chain) was captured by sequencing in a study of T cell responses to AZD1222 COVID-19 vaccine. From germline, CDR1 is MGHRA and CDR2 YSYEKL. The germline V and J ends were trimmed by 2 bases and 2 bases, with 10 bases remaining between them. This CDR3 has 15 amino acids. The table came from immunoSEQ multiplex PCR; TCRdb's copy has only in-frame clones and leaves some out. Altogether about 140,000 clones are present, more than 80% being singletons, with the ten largest covering about 2.7%. Material: peripheral blood, obtained on day 0 of AZD1222 vaccination. This rearrangement joins TRBV4-1 to TRBJ1-5; a weak D match, TRBD1 (5 bases). This sequence was found in an adult in good health. CDR3 DNA sequence: TGCGCCAGCAGCCAAAGGGAACAGGGCAATCAGCCCCAGCATTTT. The encoded protein is CASSQREQGNQPQHF.